The 12 T cell receptor beta chains listed next were all sequenced from one sample in a study of CD8 T cells in ankylosing spondylitis. TCRdb itself ran the 5' RACE reads through MiXCR, one entry per CDR3 protein. The table has under 150,000 distinct CDR3 sequences, over 7% seen once. What was sequenced was blood, either unsorted or a sorted T cell fraction (not recorded which). The receptors come from a male donor with ankylosing spondylitis or in good health (not recorded which).

In its sample, this clonotype was seen many times. J is TRBJ2-1 and V is TRBV7-2; tentatively, D is TRBD2 (6 bases). This CDR3 has 15 residues. The V end lost 1 base, the J end lost 5 bases, and 12 bases lay between the germline ends. Germline CDR1 is SGHTA and CDR2 is FQGNSA. CDR3 region: CASSLGLVPNNEQFF. The CDR3 DNA sequence: TGTGCCAGCAGCTTAGGACTAGTGCCTAACAATGAGCAGTTCTTC.

In its sample, this clonotype was seen a few times. The chain couples TRBV25-1 to TRBJ2-5; 14 bases line up with TRBD2. The CDR3 spans 16 residues. Germline V gene data show CDR1 as MGHDK and CDR2 as SYGVNS. V was clipped by 5 bases and J by 5 bases; unmatched bases: 7. In DNA form, the CDR3 reads TGTGCCAGCAGTCCCGAGGGACTAGCGGGAGCTGAGACCCAGTACTTC. It yields the protein CASSPEGLAGAETQYF. The full variable domain, completed using reference TRBV25-1 and TRBJ2-5, is EADIYQTPRYLVIGTGKKITLECSQTMGHDKMYWYQQDPGMELHLIHYSYGVNSTEKGDLSSESTVSRIRTEHFPLTLESARPSHTSQYLCASSPEGLAGAETQYFGPGTRLLVL.

This chain links TRBV29-1 with TRBJ2-2, with 7 bases lining up with TRBD1. There are 13 residues in the CDR3. Germline CDR1 and CDR2: SQVTM and ANQGSEA. Trimming removed 8 bases from V and 5 bases from J; junction bases left unmatched: 8. CDR3 bases: TGCAGCCATGCGGGCAGGGGGACCGGGGAGCTGTTTTTT. Encoded protein: CSHAGRGTGELFF.

This clonotype was found a few times. This chain uses TRBV7-9 with TRBJ2-5; D is possibly TRBD1 (6 bases). Germline values: CDR1 SEHNR, CDR2 FQNEAQ (reference sequence). V was clipped by 6 bases and J by 5 bases, with 19 bases between them. The CDR3 runs 15 residues. CDR3 coding DNA: TGTGCCAGCAGTCTCACAGGGTTGCGTCAGGAGACCCAGTACTTC. Protein product: CASSLTGLRQETQYF.

This clonotype showed up many times. The V call is TRBV7-2, the J call TRBJ2-4; 9 bases line up with TRBD2. This CDR3 has 17 residues. In germline, CDR1 is SGHTA, CDR2 FQGNSA. With V trimmed by 3 bases and J by 7 bases, 13 bases remained unmatched. CDR3 sequence: CASSFLVGGGRGNIQYF. The CDR3 DNA sequence: TGTGCCAGCAGCTTCTTGGTCGGGGGCGGGAGGGGGAACATTCAGTACTTC.

There are many counts of this clonotype. V is TRBV5-1 and J is TRBJ2-7; 10 bases map to TRBD1. The CDR3 covers 13 residues. With V trimmed by 4 bases and J by 5 bases, 3 bases remained unmatched. Germline V gene lookup returns CDR1 SGHRS and CDR2 YFSETQ. As DNA, the CDR3 is TGCGCCAGCAGCCGGGACAGGGGTGACGAGCAGTACTTC. It is translated as CASSRDRGDEQYF.

There are many counts of this clonotype. The chain couples TRBV4-3 to TRBJ2-1, with 8 bases lining up with TRBD2. V was pared by 1 base and J by 9 bases, with 14 bases of the junction left unmatched. Germline V gives CDR1 LGHNA, CDR2 YSLEER. The CDR3 is 17 residues long. The chain's CDR3 is CASSQAPAAGVSTEQFF. CDR3 DNA: TGCGCCAGCAGCCAAGCCCCAGCAGCGGGAGTGAGTACTGAGCAGTTCTTC.

This clonotype showed up many times. The V gene is TRBV12-3 or TRBV12-4, the J gene TRBJ2-2; 8 bases agree with TRBD1. The ends lost 4 bases at V and 7 bases at J; junction bases unmatched: 8. This CDR3 is 15 amino acids long. The CDR3 spells CASSYMTGAGGELFF. The CDR3 region has the DNA TGTGCCAGCAGTTATATGACAGGGGCGGGCGGGGAGCTGTTTTTT.

The sample holds many counts of this clonotype. The chain is built from TRBV4-2 and TRBJ2-7, with a tentative D call TRBD2 (7 bases). Trimming took off 0 bases at V and 4 bases at J, with 13 bases between the two ends. Germline CDR1 and CDR2: LGHNA and YNFKEQ. The CDR3 totals 15 residues. The CDR3 region is CASSQENRGAYEQYF. In nucleotides, the CDR3 is TGTGCCAGCAGCCAAGAAAATCGGGGGGCTTACGAGCAGTACTTC.

This clonotype was counted between two and nine times. This sequence joins TRBV15 and TRBJ2-7; 10 bases fit TRBD2. The J segment lost 0 bases and the V segment lost 0 bases, leaving 11 bases of the junction unmatched. There are 19 residues in the CDR3. Germline CDR1 reads LNHNV; CDR2 reads YYDKDF (reference sequence). The CDR3 spells CATSREIGLAGAGSYEQYF. CDR3 bases: TGTGCCACCAGCAGAGAAATCGGGCTAGCGGGAGCCGGCTCCTACGAGCAGTACTTC. The full variable domain, its missing parts supplied by reference TRBV15 and TRBJ2-7, is DAMVIQNPRYQVTQFGKPVTLSCSQTLNHNVMYWYQQKSSQAPKLLFHYYDKDFNNEADTPDNFQSRRPNTSFCFLDIRSPGLGDTAMYLCATSREIGLAGAGSYEQYFGPGTRLTVT.

This clonotype was seen more than once but under ten times. This chain joins TRBV20-1 and TRBJ2-7, with unresolved D. There are 12 residues in the CDR3. Germline assignment: CDR1 DFQATT and CDR2 SNEGSKA (reference sequence). V lost 3 bases and J 4 bases, leaving 10 bases between the germline ends. CDR3 protein: CSASSSQYEQYF. The DNA of the CDR3 is TGCAGTGCTAGTTCCAGTCAGTACGAGCAGTACTTC.

This clonotype was seen at least ten times. This sequence joins TRBV4-1 and TRBJ2-1, with 10 bases aligning to TRBD2. Per germline, CDR1 MGHRA and CDR2 YSYEKL. The CDR3 totals 16 residues. V dropped 4 bases and J dropped 5; count of bases not matched to a gene: 8. The CDR3 is CASSRLGLARDNEQFF. The CDR3, as DNA: TGCGCCAGCAGCCGATTGGGACTAGCGAGAGACAATGAGCAGTTCTTC.